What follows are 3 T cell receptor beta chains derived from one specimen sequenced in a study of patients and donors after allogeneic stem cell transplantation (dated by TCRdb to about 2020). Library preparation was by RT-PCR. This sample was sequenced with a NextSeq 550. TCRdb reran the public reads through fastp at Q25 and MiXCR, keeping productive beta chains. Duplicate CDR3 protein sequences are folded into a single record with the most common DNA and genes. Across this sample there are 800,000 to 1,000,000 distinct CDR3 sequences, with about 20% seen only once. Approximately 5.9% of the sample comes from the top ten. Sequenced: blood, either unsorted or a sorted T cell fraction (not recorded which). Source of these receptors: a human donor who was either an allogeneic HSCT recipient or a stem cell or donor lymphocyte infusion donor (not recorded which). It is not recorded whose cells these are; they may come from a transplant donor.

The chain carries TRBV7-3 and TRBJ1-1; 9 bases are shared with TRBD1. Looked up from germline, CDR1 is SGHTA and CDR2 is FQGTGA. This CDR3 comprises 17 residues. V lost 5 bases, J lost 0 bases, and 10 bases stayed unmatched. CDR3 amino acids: CASSLQGARKMNTEAFF. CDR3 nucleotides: TGTGCCAGCAGCCTACAGGGGGCGCGGAAGATGAACACTGAAGCTTTCTTT. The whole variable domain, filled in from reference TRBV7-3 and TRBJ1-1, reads GAGVSQTPSNKVTEKGKYVELRCDPISGHTALYWYRQSLGQGPEFLIYFQGTGAADDSGLPNDRFFAVRPEGSVSTLKIQRTERGDSAVYLCASSLQGARKMNTEAFFGQGTRLTVV.

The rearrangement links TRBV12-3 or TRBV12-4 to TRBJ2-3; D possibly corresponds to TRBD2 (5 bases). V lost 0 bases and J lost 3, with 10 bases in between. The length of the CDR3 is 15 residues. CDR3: CASSLAGERTDTQYF. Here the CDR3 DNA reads TGTGCCAGCAGTTTAGCGGGAGAGAGGACAGATACGCAGTATTTT.

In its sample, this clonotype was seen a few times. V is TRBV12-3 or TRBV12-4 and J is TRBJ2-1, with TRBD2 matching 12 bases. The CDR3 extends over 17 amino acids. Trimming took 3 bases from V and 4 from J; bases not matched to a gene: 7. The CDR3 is CASSFGHLAGGYNEQFF. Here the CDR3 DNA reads TGTGCCAGCAGTTTCGGGCACCTAGCGGGGGGGTACAATGAGCAGTTCTTC.